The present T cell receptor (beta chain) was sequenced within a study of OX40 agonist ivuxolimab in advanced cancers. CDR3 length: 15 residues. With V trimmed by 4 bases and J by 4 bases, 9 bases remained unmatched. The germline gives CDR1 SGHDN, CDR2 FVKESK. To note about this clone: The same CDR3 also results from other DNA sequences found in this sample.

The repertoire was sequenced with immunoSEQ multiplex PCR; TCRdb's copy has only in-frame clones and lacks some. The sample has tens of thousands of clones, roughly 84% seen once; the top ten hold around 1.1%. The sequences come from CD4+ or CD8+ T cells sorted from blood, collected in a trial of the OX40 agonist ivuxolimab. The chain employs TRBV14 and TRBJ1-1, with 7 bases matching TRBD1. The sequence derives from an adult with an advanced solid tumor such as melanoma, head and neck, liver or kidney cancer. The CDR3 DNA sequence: TGTGCCAGCAGCCCGAGGACAGGCCTAGGCACTGAAGCTTTCTTT. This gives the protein CASSPRTGLGTEAFF.